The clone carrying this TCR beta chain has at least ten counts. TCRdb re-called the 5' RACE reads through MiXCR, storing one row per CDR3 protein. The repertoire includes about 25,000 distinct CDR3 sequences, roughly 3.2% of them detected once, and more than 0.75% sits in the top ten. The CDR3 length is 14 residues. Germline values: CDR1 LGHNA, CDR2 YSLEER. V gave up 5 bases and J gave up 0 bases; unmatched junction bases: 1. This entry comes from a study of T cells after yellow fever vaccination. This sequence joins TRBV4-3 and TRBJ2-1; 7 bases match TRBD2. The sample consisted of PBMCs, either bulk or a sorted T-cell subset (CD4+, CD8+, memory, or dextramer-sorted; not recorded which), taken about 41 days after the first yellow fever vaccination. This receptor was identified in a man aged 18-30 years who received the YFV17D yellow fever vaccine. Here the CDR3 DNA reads TGCGCCAGCAGCGGGGGGGGCTCCTACAATGAGCAGTTCTTC. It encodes CASSGGGSYNEQFF.